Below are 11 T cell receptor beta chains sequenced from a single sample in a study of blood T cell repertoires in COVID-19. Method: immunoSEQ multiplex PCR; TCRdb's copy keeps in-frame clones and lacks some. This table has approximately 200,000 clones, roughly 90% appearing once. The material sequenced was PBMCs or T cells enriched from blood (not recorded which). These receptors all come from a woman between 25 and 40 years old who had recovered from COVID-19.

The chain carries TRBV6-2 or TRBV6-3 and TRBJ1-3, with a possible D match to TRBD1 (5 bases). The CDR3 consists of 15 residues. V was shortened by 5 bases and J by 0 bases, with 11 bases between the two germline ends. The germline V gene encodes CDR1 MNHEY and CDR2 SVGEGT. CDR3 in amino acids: CASSEDTRSGNTIYF. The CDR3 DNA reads TGTGCCAGCAGTGAGGACACCCGCTCTGGAAACACCATATATTTT.

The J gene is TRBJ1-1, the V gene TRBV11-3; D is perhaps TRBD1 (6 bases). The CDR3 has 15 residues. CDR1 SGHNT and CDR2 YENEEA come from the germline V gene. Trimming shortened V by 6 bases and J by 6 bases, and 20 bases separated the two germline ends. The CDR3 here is CASRKGEGGSAEAFF. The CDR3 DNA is TGTGCCAGCAGAAAAGGGGAGGGGGGTAGTGCTGAAGCTTTCTTT.

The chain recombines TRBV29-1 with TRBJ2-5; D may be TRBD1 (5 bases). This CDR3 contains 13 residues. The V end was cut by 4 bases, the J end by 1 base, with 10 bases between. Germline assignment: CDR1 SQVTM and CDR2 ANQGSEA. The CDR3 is CSVVRALQETQYF. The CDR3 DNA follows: TGCAGCGTTGTCAGGGCCCTCCAAGAGACCCAGTACTTC.

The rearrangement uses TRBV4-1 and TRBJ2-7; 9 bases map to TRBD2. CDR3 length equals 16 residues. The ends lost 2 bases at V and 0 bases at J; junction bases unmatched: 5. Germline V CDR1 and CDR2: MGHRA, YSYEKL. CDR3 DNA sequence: TGCGCCAGCAGCCAATATGTGCGGGAGGGCTCCTACGAGCAGTACTTC. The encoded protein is CASSQYVREGSYEQYF.

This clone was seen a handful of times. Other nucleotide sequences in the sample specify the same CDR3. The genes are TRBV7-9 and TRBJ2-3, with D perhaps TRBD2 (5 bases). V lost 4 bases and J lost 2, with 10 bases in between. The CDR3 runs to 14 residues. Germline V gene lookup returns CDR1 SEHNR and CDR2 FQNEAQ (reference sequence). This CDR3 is CASSSSGNTDTQYF. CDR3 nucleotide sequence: TGTGCCAGCAGCTCCAGCGGAAACACAGATACGCAGTATTTT.

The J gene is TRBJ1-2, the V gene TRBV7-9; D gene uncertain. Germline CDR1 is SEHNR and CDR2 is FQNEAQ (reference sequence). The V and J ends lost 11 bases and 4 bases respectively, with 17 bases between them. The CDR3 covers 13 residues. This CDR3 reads CAGEWVVGYGYTF. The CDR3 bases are TGTGCCGGGGAGTGGGTCGTAGGCTATGGCTACACCTTC.

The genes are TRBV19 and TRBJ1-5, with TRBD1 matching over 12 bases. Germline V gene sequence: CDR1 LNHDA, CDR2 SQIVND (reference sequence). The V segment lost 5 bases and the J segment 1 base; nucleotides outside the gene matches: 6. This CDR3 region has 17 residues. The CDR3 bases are TGTGCCAGTAGTCTTGGGACAGGGGGCAAAAGCAATCAGCCCCAGCATTTT. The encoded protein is CASSLGTGGKSNQPQHF.

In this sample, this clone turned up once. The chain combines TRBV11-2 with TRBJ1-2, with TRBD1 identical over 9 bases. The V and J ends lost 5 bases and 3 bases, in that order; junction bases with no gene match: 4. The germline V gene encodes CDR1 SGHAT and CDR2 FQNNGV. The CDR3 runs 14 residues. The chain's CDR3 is CASSRQGGHYGYTF. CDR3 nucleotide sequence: TGTGCCAGCAGCCGACAGGGGGGACACTATGGCTACACCTTC.

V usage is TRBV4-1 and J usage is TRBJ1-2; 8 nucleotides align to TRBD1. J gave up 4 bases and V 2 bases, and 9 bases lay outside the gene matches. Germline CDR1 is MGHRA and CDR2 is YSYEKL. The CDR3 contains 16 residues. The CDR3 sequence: CASSQRTGSIVYGYTF. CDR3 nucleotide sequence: TGCGCCAGCAGCCAAAGGACAGGGAGTATTGTCTATGGCTACACCTTC.

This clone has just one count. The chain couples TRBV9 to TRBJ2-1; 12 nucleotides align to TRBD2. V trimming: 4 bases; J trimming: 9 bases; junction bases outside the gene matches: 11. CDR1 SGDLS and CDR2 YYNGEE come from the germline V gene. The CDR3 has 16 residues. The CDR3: CASSSRLAGASGEQFF. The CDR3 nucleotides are TGTGCCAGCAGCTCGCGACTAGCGGGGGCCTCGGGTGAGCAGTTCTTC.

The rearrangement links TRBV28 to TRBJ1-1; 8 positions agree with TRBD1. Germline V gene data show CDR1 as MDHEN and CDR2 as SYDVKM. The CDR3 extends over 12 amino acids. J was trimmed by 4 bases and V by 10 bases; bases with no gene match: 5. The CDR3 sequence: CATRTGSTEAFF. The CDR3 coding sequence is TGTGCCACTAGGACAGGGTCCACTGAAGCTTTCTTT.